This T cell receptor (beta chain) stems from a study of blood T cell repertoires in COVID-19 (dated by TCRdb to 2018 to 2021). With regard to the full study: The collaborator samples originated in the United States, Italy and Spain and spanned the acute and convalescent phases of COVID-19. The prospective study material was composed of cDNA or gDNA derived from T cells, B-cell-depleted T cells, or PBMCs. Deeply sampled blood TCRbeta repertoires from subjects exposed to, actively infected with, or recovered from COVID-19 were included in the dataset. The repertoires were released in a freely available public database meant as a resource for research on the immune response to SARS-CoV-2. The samples were drawn from two sources: the first 160 participants of the ongoing ImmuneRACE study, and 1,200 or so subjects contributed by 6 global collaborators. Nearly every sample came with metadata listing a de-identified subject ID, COVID-19 status, age in years and sex. Where available, HLA class I and class II types were taken from metadata supplied by the sample provider and were not determined by assay-based typing.

TCRbeta CDR3 regions were amplified from genomic DNA using the immunoSEQ Assay, a bias-controlled multiplex PCR. The paper's processing steps were these. The number of nucleated cells in each sample was estimated from the amplification of reference gene primers within the assay. To quantify the absolute abundance of each unique TCRbeta CDR3 rearrangement, sequence reads were collapsed and filtered. For each sample, productive Simpson clonality was calculated by taking the square root of Simpson's diversity index across productive rearrangements. This immuneACCESS table, as held by TCRdb, lists in-frame sequences with V and J called but not all clones. Of the missing ones, under half trace to an unresolved V gene in checked studies; the others have no known cause. V, J and clone size reflect that table, while D and trimming were determined from the DNA. The sample includes around 160,000 clones, with roughly nine tenths observed a single time. Together, the top ten hold under 4.5% of the sample.

Overall study results and their limits: The amount of clinical and demographic metadata varied by source and participant and was provided uncurated.

In the prospective study, participants were roughly 18 to 100 years old, resided in 20 to 30 geographic areas of the United States, and were enrolled through a virtual design. To assign participants to cohorts, the prospective study relied on clinical history that participants themselves reported in a screening survey and a study questionnaire. A participant counted as exposed if, within 2 weeks of entering the study, that participant had been in contact with someone who had a PCR-confirmed or clinician-diagnosed COVID-19 case. In the prospective study, mobile phlebotomists collected whole blood, serum and a nasopharyngeal or oropharyngeal swab from each participant. Prospective study participants could optionally give additional blood draws and questionnaires over an approximately two-month period. Prospective study blood samples were shipped either frozen or at room temperature before DNA extraction.

For this clone: The clone's antigen remains unknown. No much larger clone is present one base from it, and per-base qualities are unavailable.

Including cysteine and phenylalanine, the CDR3 has 10 amino acids. Only the CDR3 DNA stays, 30 bases, in frame from base 1. CDR1 and CDR2 are drawn from the germline V gene: KGHDR, SFDVKD. V is shortened by 8 bases, J by 7 bases, and the region joining them spans 2 bases. The receptor chain draws on TRBV24-1 and TRBJ1-6, with no confident D gene call. The specimen was PBMCs or T cells enriched from blood (not recorded which). This sequence was found in a woman aged 40-49 years who had been exposed to COVID-19. The DNA reads as follows: TGTGCCACCACAAATTCACCCCTCCACTTT. It translates as CATTNSPLHF.